This T cell receptor beta chain was documented in a study of monozygotic twins with cystic fibrosis. V lost 4 bases and J 7 bases, leaving 11 bases between the germline ends. The CDR3 has 13 residues. Germline-derived CDR1 and CDR2 are SGHAT and FQNNGV. Study conclusions and caveats: Clonality was generally low (median roughly 0.0095), higher in the most severe patients.

Sequencing used immunoSEQ multiplex PCR; TCRdb keeps in-frame clones, though not all of them. The table includes 25,000 to 30,000 clones, around 96% detected once. For this clone: The antigen remains unidentified.

J is TRBJ1-5 and V is TRBV11-2; D is perhaps TRBD1 (6 bases). Source material: blood. The receptor comes from a girl between 2 and 10 years old with cystic fibrosis. As DNA, the CDR3 is TGTGCCAGCAGCTCGGGGGGGCCCCAGCCCCAGCATTTT. Its protein is CASSSGGPQPQHF. Using reference TRBV11-2 and TRBJ1-5 for the parts outside the CDR3, the full variable domain is EAGVAQSPRYKIIEKRQSVAFWCNPISGHATLYWYQQILGQGPKLLIQFQNNGVVDDSQLPKDRFSAERLKGVDSTLKIQPAKLEDSAVYLCASSSGGPQPQHFGDGTRLSIL.